These 13 T cell receptor beta chains were sequenced from one sample in a study of regulatory T cells in long-lasting Graves disease. HTBI primers from iRepertoire and Arm-PCR of CDR3 regions yielded the TCR beta libraries. TCRdb called the multiplex PCR reads again in MiXCR, with one record for every CDR3 protein. The repertoire consists of under 450,000 distinct CDR3 sequences, with around 20% occurring once and the leading ten covering about a quarter. Time point: persistent/refractory GD, antithyroid drugs over 5 years with positive TRAb. There was RNA extracted from PBMCs, and the TCR library was made from it. The specimen was peripheral blood mononuclear cells (PBMCs), collected when the disease was refractory, from a patient treated with antithyroid drugs. These receptors all come from a female donor with Graves disease.

The chain combines TRBV12-3 or TRBV12-4 with TRBJ2-3; 12 bases map to TRBD2. V was clipped by 6 bases and J by 5 bases; unmatched bases: 6. The CDR3 loop spans 15 amino acids. The CDR3 sequence: CASRRTSGNKDTQYF. The CDR3 region has the DNA TGTGCCAGCAGAAGGACTAGCGGGAATAAAGATACGCAGTATTTT.

The J gene is TRBJ2-7, the V gene TRBV7-2; 13 positions agree with TRBD2. Germline assignment: CDR1 SGHTA and CDR2 FQGNSA. This CDR3 has 19 residues. J was trimmed by 0 bases and V by 6 bases; bases with no gene match: 14. CDR3 coding DNA: TGTGCCAGCAGGCTTCTGCCATGGACTAGCGGGGGCGTCTCCTACGAGCAGTACTTC. This sequence encodes CASRLLPWTSGGVSYEQYF.

Note on this clonotype: A much larger clone sits a single nucleotide away, making a read error possible. The chain couples TRBV11-2 to TRBJ1-1; D not resolved. The V gene's germline CDR1 is SGHAT and CDR2 FQNNGV. This CDR3 region has 12 residues. In nucleotides, the CDR3 is TGTGGCAGCAGCTTAGAATGGGGAGAAGCTTTCTTT. This sequence encodes CGSSLEWGEAFF. Complete variable domain (other parts from reference TRBV11-2 and TRBJ1-1): EAGVAQSPRYKIIEKRQSVAFWCNPISGHATLYWYQQILGQGPKLLIQFQNNGVVDDSQLPKDRFSAERLKGVDSTLKIQPAKLEDSAVYLCGSSLEWGEAFFGQGTRLTVV.

The chain joins TRBV5-1 to TRBJ1-1; 11 bases line up with TRBD1. V trimming: 2 bases; J trimming: 6 bases; junction bases outside the gene matches: 9. CDR3 length equals 16 residues. Germline CDR1 is SGHRS and CDR2 is YFSETQ. In DNA, the CDR3 is TGCGCCAGCAGCTTCGGGACAGGGGGAGTTGCCGCTGAAGCTTTCTTT. This codes for CASSFGTGGVAAEAFF.

As regards this clonotype: An end of the junction differs from the germline gene, which may be a read error. This chain joins TRBV10-3 and TRBJ1-2, with 8 bases fitting TRBD1. The length of the CDR3 is 11 residues. Germline V gene data show CDR1 as ENHRY and CDR2 as SYGVKD. The CDR3 coding sequence is TGTGCCGCAGACAGGGGCTCTGGCTACAACTTC. Translation: CAADRGSGYNF.

This clonotype was seen repeatedly, ten times or more. The chain recombines TRBV30 with TRBJ1-1; D remains unclear. V lost 4 bases to trimming and J lost 1 base, with 7 bases between them. Germline values: CDR1 GTSNPN, CDR2 SVGIG (reference sequence). This CDR3 is 12 amino acids long. The CDR3 sequence is CAWNRPNTEAFF. In DNA form, the CDR3 reads TGTGCCTGGAACCGACCGAACACTGAAGCTTTCTTT. The full variable domain, in which reference TRBV30 and TRBJ1-1 provide the parts outside the CDR3, is SQTIHQWPATLVQPVGSPLSLECTVEGTSNPNLYWYRQAAGRGLQLLFYSVGIGQISSEVPQNLSASRPQDRQFILSSKKLLLSDSGFYLCAWNRPNTEAFFGQGTRLTVV.

This clonotype showed up just a few times. The rearrangement joins TRBV7-9 to TRBJ2-7; perhaps TRBD2 as D (5 bases). The CDR3 runs to 15 residues. Germline V gene sequence: CDR1 SEHNR, CDR2 FQNEAQ (reference sequence). V gave up 2 bases and J gave up 0 bases, with 11 bases separating them. As DNA, the CDR3 is TGTGCCAGCAGCTTAAATGAGGGATCCTCCTACGAGCAGTACTTC. Protein: CASSLNEGSSYEQYF. Using reference TRBV7-9 and TRBJ2-7 for the parts outside the CDR3, the full variable domain is DTGVSQNPRHKITKRGQNVTFRCDPISEHNRLYWYRQTLGQGPEFLTYFQNEAQLEKSRLLSDRFSAERPKGSFSTLEIQRTEQGDSAMYLCASSLNEGSSYEQYFGPGTRLTVT.

Ten or more counts support this clonotype. This chain links TRBV6-1 with TRBJ1-4; a possible D gene is TRBD1 (6 bases). V lost 2 bases, J lost 5 bases, and 15 bases lay in between. In germline, CDR1 is MNHNS, CDR2 SASEGT. This CDR3 is built from 16 residues. CDR3 region: CASSEIGGHLNEKLFF. The CDR3 DNA is TGTGCCAGCAGTGAAATAGGGGGACATCTCAATGAAAAACTGTTTTTT.

The rearrangement links TRBV12-3 or TRBV12-4 to TRBJ1-1; possibly TRBD1 for D (5 bases). V dropped 3 bases and J dropped 5 bases, with 13 bases sitting between them. This CDR3 contains 14 residues. CDR3 bases: TGTGCCAGCAGTTTTTTGGGGCGGGAAACTGAAGCTTTCTTT. It codes for CASSFLGRETEAFF.

V usage is TRBV10-3 and J usage is TRBJ2-7, with D perhaps matching TRBD1 (5 bases). The CDR3 runs 12 residues. Germline V gene lookup returns CDR1 ENHRY and CDR2 SYGVKD. The V gene lost 0 bases and the J gene lost 11 bases, with 11 bases spanning the gap. The CDR3 DNA is TGTGCCATCAGTGAGTCGAGAGACAGAGAGTACTTC. Protein sequence: CAISESRDREYF.

The rearrangement links TRBV28 to TRBJ2-2, with D possibly being TRBD1 (8 bases). With 3 bases removed from V and 5 bases from J, the gap between germline ends came to 13 bases. CDR3 length equals 15 residues. CDR1 and CDR2 (germline): MDHEN, SYDVKM. The CDR3 DNA sequence: TGTGCCAGCAGTTTCGGGGGGACAGGTACCGGGGAGCTGTTTTTT. Protein product: CASSFGGTGTGELFF.

The rearrangement joins TRBV12-3 or TRBV12-4 to TRBJ1-5, with TRBD1 as a possible D gene (6 bases). There are 14 residues in the CDR3. V dropped 7 bases and J dropped 4 bases, with 14 bases sitting between them. The chain's CDR3 is CASKTGGQNQPQHF. CDR3 nucleotides: TGTGCCAGCAAAACGGGGGGCCAGAATCAGCCCCAGCATTTT.

This clonotype was picked up many times. The chain has TRBV3-1 and TRBJ2-5, with 7 nucleotides matching TRBD2. V lost 3 bases and J lost 5; bases outside the gene matches: 6. CDR3 length: 14 amino acids. Germline CDR1 and CDR2: LGHDT and YNNKEL (reference sequence). The CDR3 sequence is CASSHPSGIETQYF. CDR3 nucleotide sequence: TGTGCCAGCAGCCACCCAAGCGGGATTGAGACCCAGTACTTC.